This T cell receptor (beta chain) is from a study of blood T cell repertoires in COVID-19. Study as a whole: The United States, Italy and Spain provided the acute and convalescent COVID-19 samples.

CDR1 and CDR2 from the germline V gene are SGDLS and YYNGEE. V lost 3 bases and J lost 5, with 3 bases in between. CDR3 length: 12 amino acids. In the original processing: The assay estimated nucleated cells by amplifying reference gene primers. Generated by immunoSEQ multiplex PCR, the TCRdb table keeps only in-frame clones and is missing some. V and J calls and clone size come straight from that table; D and trimming were deduced from the DNA. The sample includes roughly 90,000 clones, about 80% of them seen just once. The origin of this receptor is a woman in her 70s with acute or convalescent COVID-19. The source material was peripheral blood. V gene TRBV9 combines with J gene TRBJ1-6; D ambiguous. The CDR3 DNA is TGTGCCAGCAGCGCTCATAATTCACCCCTCCACTTT. This gives the protein CASSAHNSPLHF.